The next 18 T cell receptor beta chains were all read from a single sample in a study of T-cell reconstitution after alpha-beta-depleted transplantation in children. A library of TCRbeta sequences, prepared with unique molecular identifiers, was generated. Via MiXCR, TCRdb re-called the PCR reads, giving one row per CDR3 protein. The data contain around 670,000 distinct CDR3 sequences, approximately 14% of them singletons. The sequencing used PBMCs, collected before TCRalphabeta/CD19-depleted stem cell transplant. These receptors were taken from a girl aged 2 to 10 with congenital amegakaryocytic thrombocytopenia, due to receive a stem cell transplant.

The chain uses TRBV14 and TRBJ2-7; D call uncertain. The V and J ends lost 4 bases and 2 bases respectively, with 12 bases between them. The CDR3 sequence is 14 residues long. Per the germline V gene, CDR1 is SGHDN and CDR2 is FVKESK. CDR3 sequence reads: CASSPRPVTYEQYF. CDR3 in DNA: TGTGCCAGCAGCCCCCGTCCGGTAACCTACGAGCAGTACTTC.

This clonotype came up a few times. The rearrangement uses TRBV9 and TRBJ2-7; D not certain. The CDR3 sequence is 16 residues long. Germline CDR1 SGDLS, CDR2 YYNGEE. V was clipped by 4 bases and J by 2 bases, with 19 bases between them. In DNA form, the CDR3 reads TGTGCCAGCAGCCCCCTGTGGCACCGTACAACCTACGAGCAGTACTTC. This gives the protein CASSPLWHRTTYEQYF.

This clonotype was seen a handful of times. CDR3 nucleotides: TGCGCCAGCAGCTTGGGGTCTTTGCGCGAGACCCAGTACTTC. It is translated as CASSLGSLRETQYF. The rearrangement joins TRBV5-1 to TRBJ2-5; D ambiguous. Per the germline V gene, CDR1 is SGHRS and CDR2 is YFSETQ. The CDR3 loop spans 14 amino acids. V shed 0 bases and J shed 5 bases, with 11 bases lying between them.

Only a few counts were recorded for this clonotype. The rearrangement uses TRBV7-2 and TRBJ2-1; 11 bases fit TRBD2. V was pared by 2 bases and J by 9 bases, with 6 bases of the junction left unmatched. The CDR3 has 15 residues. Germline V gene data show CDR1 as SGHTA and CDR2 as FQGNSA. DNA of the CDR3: TGTGCCAGCAGCTTAACCGGGACTAGCGGAGGTGAGCAGTTCTTC. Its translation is CASSLTGTSGGEQFF.

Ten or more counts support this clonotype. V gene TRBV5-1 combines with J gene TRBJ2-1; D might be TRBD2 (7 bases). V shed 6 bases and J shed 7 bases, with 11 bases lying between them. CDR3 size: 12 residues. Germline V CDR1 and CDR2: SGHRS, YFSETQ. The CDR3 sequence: CASTRGGNEQFF. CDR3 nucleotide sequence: TGCGCCAGCACCAGGGGAGGGAATGAGCAGTTCTTC.

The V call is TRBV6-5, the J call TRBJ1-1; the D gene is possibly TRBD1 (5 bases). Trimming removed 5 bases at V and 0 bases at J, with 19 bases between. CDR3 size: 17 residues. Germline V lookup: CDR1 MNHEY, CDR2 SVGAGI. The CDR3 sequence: CASSITRGVPLNTEAFF. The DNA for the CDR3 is TGTGCCAGCAGTATCACCCGAGGGGTCCCGTTGAACACTGAAGCTTTCTTT.

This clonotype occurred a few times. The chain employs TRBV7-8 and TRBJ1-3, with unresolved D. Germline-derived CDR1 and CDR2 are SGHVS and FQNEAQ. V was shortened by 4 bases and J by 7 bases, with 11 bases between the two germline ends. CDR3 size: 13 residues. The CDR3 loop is CASSSSAGNTIYF. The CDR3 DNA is TGTGCCAGCAGCTCGTCTGCGGGGAACACCATATATTTT.

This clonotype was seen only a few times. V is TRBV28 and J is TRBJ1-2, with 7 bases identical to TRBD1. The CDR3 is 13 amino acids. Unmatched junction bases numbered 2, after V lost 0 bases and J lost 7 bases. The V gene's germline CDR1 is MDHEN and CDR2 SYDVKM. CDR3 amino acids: CASSLWTGLGYTF. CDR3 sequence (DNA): TGTGCCAGCAGTTTATGGACAGGGCTTGGCTACACCTTC.

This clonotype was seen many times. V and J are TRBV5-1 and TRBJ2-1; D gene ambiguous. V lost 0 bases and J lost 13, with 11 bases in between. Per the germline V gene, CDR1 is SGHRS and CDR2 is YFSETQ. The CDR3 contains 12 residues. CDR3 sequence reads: CASSLGPPPQFF. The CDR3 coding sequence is TGCGCCAGCAGCTTGGGTCCACCACCCCAGTTCTTC.

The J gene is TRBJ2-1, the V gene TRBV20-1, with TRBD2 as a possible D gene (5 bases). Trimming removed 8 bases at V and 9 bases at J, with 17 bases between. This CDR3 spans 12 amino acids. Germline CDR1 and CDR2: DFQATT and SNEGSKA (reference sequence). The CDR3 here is CSSTLGSGEQFF. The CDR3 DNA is TGCAGTTCAACCTTAGGGAGTGGTGAGCAGTTCTTC.

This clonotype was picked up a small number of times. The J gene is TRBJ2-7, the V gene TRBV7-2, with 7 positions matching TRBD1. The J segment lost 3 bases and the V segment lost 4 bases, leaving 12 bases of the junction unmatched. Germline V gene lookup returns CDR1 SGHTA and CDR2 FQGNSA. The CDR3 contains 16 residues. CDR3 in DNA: TGTGCCAGCAGCTACGGTATTCCGGGACAGAGCTACGAGCAGTACTTC. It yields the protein CASSYGIPGQSYEQYF.

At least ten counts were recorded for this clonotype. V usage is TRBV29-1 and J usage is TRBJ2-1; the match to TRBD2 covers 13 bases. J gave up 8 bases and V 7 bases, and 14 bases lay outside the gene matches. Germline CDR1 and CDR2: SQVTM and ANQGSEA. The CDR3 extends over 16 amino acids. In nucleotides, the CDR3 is TGCAGCGCCAGGACTAGCGGGGGCGGAGAGGGGCATGAGCAGTTCTTC. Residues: CSARTSGGGEGHEQFF.

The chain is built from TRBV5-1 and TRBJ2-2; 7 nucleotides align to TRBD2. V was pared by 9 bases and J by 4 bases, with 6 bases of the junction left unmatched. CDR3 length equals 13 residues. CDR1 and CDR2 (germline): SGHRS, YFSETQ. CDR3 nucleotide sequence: TGCGCCACCCTTAGCGGGCGCACCGGGGAGCTGTTTTTT. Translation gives CATLSGRTGELFF.

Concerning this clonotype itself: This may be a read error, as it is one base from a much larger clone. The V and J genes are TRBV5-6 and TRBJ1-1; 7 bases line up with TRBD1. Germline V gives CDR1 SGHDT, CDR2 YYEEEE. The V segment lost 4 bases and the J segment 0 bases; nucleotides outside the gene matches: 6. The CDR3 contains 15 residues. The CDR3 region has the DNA TGTGCCAGCAGCCGGATGGACAGGATGAACACTGAAGCTTTCTTT. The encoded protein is CASSRMDRMNTEAFF.

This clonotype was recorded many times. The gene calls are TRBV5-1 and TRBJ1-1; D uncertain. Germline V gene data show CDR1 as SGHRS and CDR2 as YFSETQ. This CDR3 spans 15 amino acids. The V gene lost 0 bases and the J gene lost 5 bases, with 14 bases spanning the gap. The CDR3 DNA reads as TGCGCCAGCAGCTTGGGGGTACTGGATAAGACTGAAGCTTTCTTT. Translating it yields CASSLGVLDKTEAFF. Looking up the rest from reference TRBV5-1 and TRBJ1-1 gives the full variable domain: KAGVTQTPRYLIKTRGQQVTLSCSPISGHRSVSWYQQTPGQGLQFLFEYFSETQRNKGNFPGRFSGRQFSNSRSEMNVSTLELGDSALYLCASSLGVLDKTEAFFGQGTRLTVV.

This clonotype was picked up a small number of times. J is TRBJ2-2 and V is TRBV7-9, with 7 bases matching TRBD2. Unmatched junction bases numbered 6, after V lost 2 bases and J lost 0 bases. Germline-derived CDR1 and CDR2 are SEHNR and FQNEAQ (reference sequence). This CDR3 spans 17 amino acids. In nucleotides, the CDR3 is TGTGCCAGCAGCTTATTGGGCGGGGGAACGAACACCGGGGAGCTGTTTTTT. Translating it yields CASSLLGGGTNTGELFF.

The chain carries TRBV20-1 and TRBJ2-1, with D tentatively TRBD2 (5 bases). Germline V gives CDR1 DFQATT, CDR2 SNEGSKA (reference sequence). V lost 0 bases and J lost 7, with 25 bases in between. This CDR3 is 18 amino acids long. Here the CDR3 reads CSARDIVGEWESRNEQFF. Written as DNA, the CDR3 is TGCAGTGCTAGAGATATCGTTGGAGAGTGGGAGTCTAGAAATGAGCAGTTCTTC.

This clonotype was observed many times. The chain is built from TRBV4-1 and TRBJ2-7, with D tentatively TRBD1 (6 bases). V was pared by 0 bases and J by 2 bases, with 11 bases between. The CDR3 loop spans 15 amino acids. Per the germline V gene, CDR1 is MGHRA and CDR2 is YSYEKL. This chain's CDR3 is CASSQDNRVTYEQYF. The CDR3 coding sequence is TGCGCCAGCAGCCAAGATAACAGGGTAACCTACGAGCAGTACTTC.